This T cell receptor (beta chain) originates from a study of T-cell memory formation after mild COVID-19. On the study more broadly: TCR clustering was largely donor specific. General study points: Day 15 to 85 contracting clones showed balanced CD4/CD8; day 15 to 37 expanders favored CD4+. Some responding clones appeared in pre-infection memory, suggesting cross-reactive memory joined.

Germline-derived CDR1 and CDR2 are SGHRS and YFSETQ. This CDR3 has 14 residues. V lost 4 bases, J lost 7 bases, and 6 bases stayed unmatched. This clonotype came up a few times. Its antigen is currently unknown. Sample barcodes and UMIs were carried by the TCR alpha and TCR beta cDNA libraries that 5'RACE generated with constant-segment primers. MiXCR was run by TCRdb on the 5' RACE reads, yielding one entry per CDR3 protein. In the table there are about 290,000 distinct CDR3 sequences, roughly 15% of which are singletons. Input material: PBMCs or a T cell subset sorted from them (not recorded which). The receptor was derived from a young man who had mild COVID-19 (a few samples of this study predate the infection). Cell type and time point are not known. This chain joins TRBV5-1 and TRBJ2-2; 8 bases agree with TRBD1. In DNA form, the CDR3 reads TGCGCCAGCAGCCCGGACAGGGTGGGCGGGGAGCTGTTTTTT. It is translated as CASSPDRVGGELFF.